Each of the 28 T cell receptor beta chains below was sequenced from the same sample in a study of vaccination effects on CD4 cells after COVID-19. Only in-frame clones appear in the TCRdb table, and some are missing; sequencing was by immunoSEQ multiplex PCR. The data show 20,000 to 30,000 clones, around 79% seen once. These receptors have no identified antigens. The ViraFEST assay expanded antigen-specific CD4+ T cells with viral peptide pools before sequencing. Cultured cells yielded isolated CD4+ T cells after approximately nine days. Their SARS-CoV-2 infection, verified by PCR, occurred between March and December 2020. The starting material was CD4+ T cells from PBMCs cultured with HCoV-NL63 spike peptides, obtained before COVID-19 vaccination. These receptors were taken from a human donor who had a prior SARS-CoV-2 infection.

This rearrangement joins TRBV19 to TRBJ2-2, with a weak D call TRBD1 (6 bases). The CDR3 spans 14 residues. CDR1 is LNHDA and CDR2 is SQIVND in the germline V gene (reference sequence). Trimming removed 9 bases from V and 3 bases from J, with 14 bases in between. This CDR3 reads CASKWTDYTGELFF. Written as DNA, the CDR3 is TGTGCCAGCAAATGGACAGATTACACCGGGGAGCTGTTTTTT.

The CDR3 DNA reads as TGTGCCAGCAGCACGCAGGGGAATTCACCCCTCCACTTT. This encodes CASSTQGNSPLHF. The V call is TRBV7-9, the J call TRBJ1-6; tentatively, D is TRBD1 (6 bases). Germline V gene data show CDR1 as SEHNR and CDR2 as FQNEAQ (reference sequence). The V gene lost 5 bases and the J gene lost 7 bases, with 9 bases spanning the gap. The CDR3 is 13 residues long.

The sample holds one count of this clone. The rearrangement joins TRBV5-1 to TRBJ2-4; 7 nucleotides line up with TRBD2. This CDR3 has 15 residues. CDR1 and CDR2 (germline): SGHRS, YFSETQ. Losses at the gene ends were 0 bases for V and 9 bases for J; bases not matched to a gene: 9. The CDR3 region has the DNA TGCGCCAGCAGCTTGGTCCCGGGGGGAGTGGGCATTCAGTACTTC. This translates into CASSLVPGGVGIQYF.

The chain is built from TRBV18 and TRBJ2-7; D is possibly TRBD1 (5 bases). The V end lost 0 bases, the J end lost 2 bases, and 8 bases lay between the germline ends. This CDR3 spans 14 amino acids. Per germline, CDR1 KGHSH and CDR2 LQKENI. The CDR3 reads CASSPPSRAYEQYF. CDR3 bases: TGTGCCAGCTCACCACCGTCCAGGGCCTACGAGCAGTACTTC.

This clone was counted only a few times. Without the conserved terminal phenylalanine or tryptophan, this CDR3 likely stems from a read error. The DNA is left out, because the CDR3 cannot be placed on it with certainty; the CDR3 is given as TCRdb lists it. The chain employs TRBV7-9 and TRBJ1-2. Inclusive of both ends, the CDR3 amounts to 11 amino acids. Germline V lookup: CDR1 SEHNR, CDR2 FQNEAQ (reference sequence). CDR3: CASSLEGVGAT.

This clone was recorded once. The V gene is TRBV10-3, the J gene TRBJ2-2; tentative D call: TRBD1 (6 bases). The CDR3 is 14 residues long. V dropped 7 bases and J dropped 3 bases, with 12 bases sitting between them. Germline V gene lookup returns CDR1 ENHRY and CDR2 SYGVKD. The CDR3 sequence: CAINARGDTGELFF. The CDR3 nucleotides read TGTGCCATCAATGCCAGGGGCGACACCGGGGAGCTGTTTTTT.

The V and J genes are TRBV7-3 and TRBJ2-1; D not resolved. Trimming stripped 5 bases from V and 3 bases from J, with 14 bases between. The CDR3 length is 15 residues. Germline CDR1 reads SGHTA; CDR2 reads FQGTGA. The CDR3 region has the DNA TGTGCCAGCAGCCTAAAAGTTCCCGGCTACAATGAGCAGTTCTTC. It translates to CASSLKVPGYNEQFF.

This chain joins TRBV24-1 and TRBJ2-1, with 7 bases aligning to TRBD2. The germline V gene encodes CDR1 KGHDR and CDR2 SFDVKD. Losses at the gene ends were 1 base for V and 2 bases for J; bases not matched to a gene: 4. This CDR3 contains 16 residues. In nucleotides, the CDR3 is TGTGCCACCAGTGATTTCGCCAGCGGGGCCTACAATGAGCAGTTCTTC. As protein: CATSDFASGAYNEQFF.

This clone was picked up one time. The chain joins TRBV6-5 to TRBJ2-7; 11 bases are shared with TRBD1. The germline gives CDR1 MNHEY, CDR2 SVGAGI. After removal of 5 bases from V and 3 bases from J, the junction contained 6 bases not matched to a gene. This CDR3 is built from 15 residues. The CDR3 loop is CASSHEGTGGYEQYF. The CDR3 region has the DNA TGTGCCAGCAGTCACGAAGGGACAGGGGGCTACGAGCAGTACTTC.

V gene TRBV27 combines with J gene TRBJ1-2; TRBD1 is a possible D gene (5 bases). V was clipped by 5 bases and J by 4 bases, with 14 bases between them. Germline V lookup: CDR1 MNHEY, CDR2 SMNVEV (reference sequence). This CDR3 comprises 14 residues. CDR3 amino acids: CASSRGGLPYGYTF. For the CDR3, the DNA is TGTGCCAGCAGTCGGGGGGGACTGCCCTATGGCTACACCTTC.

This chain uses TRBV19 with TRBJ2-7; D is unclear. The V and J ends lost 7 bases and 2 bases respectively, with 18 bases between them. This CDR3 has 15 residues. Germline V gene sequence: CDR1 LNHDA, CDR2 SQIVND (reference sequence). CDR3 DNA sequence: TGTGCCAGTAAGTTGGTCACTACCGGACCCTACGAGCAGTACTTC. It translates to CASKLVTTGPYEQYF. Using reference TRBV19 and TRBJ2-7 for the parts outside the CDR3, the full variable domain is DGGITQSPKYLFRKEGQNVTLSCEQNLNHDAMYWYRQDPGQGLRLIYYSQIVNDFQKGDIAEGYSVSREKKESFPLTVTSAQKNPTAFYLCASKLVTTGPYEQYFGPGTRLTVT.

Only a few counts were recorded for this clone. The chain has TRBV6-1 and TRBJ2-2, with D perhaps matching TRBD2 (5 bases). The V gene lost 0 bases and the J gene lost 5 bases, with 13 bases spanning the gap. There are 16 residues in the CDR3. Germline lookup yields CDR1 MNHNS and CDR2 SASEGT. CDR3 region: CASSEASYPGTGELFF. In DNA form, the CDR3 reads TGTGCCAGCAGTGAAGCTTCCTACCCGGGGACCGGGGAGCTGTTTTTT.

This clone was observed once. V usage is TRBV20-1 and J usage is TRBJ1-2, with 7 positions matching TRBD1. The CDR3 runs to 12 residues. Germline V gene lookup returns CDR1 DFQATT and CDR2 SNEGSKA (reference sequence). J lost 7 bases, V lost 4 bases, and 6 bases had no gene match. Here the CDR3 reads CSAIDRVTGYTF. The CDR3 DNA reads TGCAGTGCTATTGACAGGGTTACTGGCTACACCTTC.

This sequence joins TRBV11-2 and TRBJ2-7; 11 bases match TRBD2. CDR3 length equals 15 residues. The J segment lost 7 bases and the V segment lost 1 base, leaving 6 bases of the junction unmatched. CDR1 SGHAT and CDR2 FQNNGV come from the germline V gene. The CDR3 protein is CASSLGLAGPVEQYF. The CDR3 DNA sequence: TGTGCCAGCAGCTTAGGACTAGCGGGACCCGTGGAGCAGTACTTC.

J is TRBJ1-2 and V is TRBV5-1; D gene ambiguous. Trimming took 4 bases from V and 2 from J, leaving 9 bases between them. This CDR3 comprises 13 residues. Per germline, CDR1 SGHRS and CDR2 YFSETQ. Written as DNA, the CDR3 is TGCGCCAGCAGCGCGGACGTGAACTATGGCTACACCTTC. Its translation is CASSADVNYGYTF.

The chain recombines TRBV7-9 with TRBJ2-1, with a weak D call TRBD2 (6 bases). The CDR3 consists of 14 residues. Trimming took off 8 bases at V and 1 base at J, with 12 bases between the two ends. Germline V CDR1 and CDR2: SEHNR, FQNEAQ (reference sequence). Written as DNA, the CDR3 is TGTGCCAGCCAGCGGGCACATTCCTACAATGAGCAGTTCTTC. Its protein is CASQRAHSYNEQFF.

The V gene is TRBV7-9, the J gene TRBJ1-1, with 9 bases matching TRBD1. J was trimmed by 4 bases and V by 6 bases; bases with no gene match: 18. The CDR3 is made up of 18 amino acids. Germline V gene data show CDR1 as SEHNR and CDR2 as FQNEAQ (reference sequence). This chain's CDR3 is CASSFDRRQGGFSTEAFF. DNA for the CDR3: TGTGCCAGCAGTTTTGACCGGAGACAGGGGGGGTTTAGCACTGAAGCTTTCTTT.

A single count supports this clone. As DNA, the CDR3 is TGTGCCAGCAGCACTGCGGGCCCCTACAATGAGCAGTTCTTC. Translating gives CASSTAGPYNEQFF. This rearrangement joins TRBV3-1 (or the pseudogene TRBV3-2) to TRBJ2-1, with D possibly being TRBD2 (5 bases). The ends were cut back, 5 bases at V and 2 bases at J, with 10 bases in the middle. This CDR3 is 14 amino acids long. CDR1 is LGHDT, CDR2 YNNKEL, per germline (reference sequence).

The chain uses TRBV24-1 and TRBJ2-5; TRBD2 agrees at 8 bases. In germline, CDR1 is KGHDR, CDR2 SFDVKD. This CDR3 is 15 amino acids long. J lost 3 bases, V lost 4 bases, and 6 bases had no gene match. CDR3 in DNA: TGTGCCACCAGTGACCTTAGCGGGACGGAAGAGACCCAGTACTTC. Its translation is CATSDLSGTEETQYF.

The chain carries TRBV2 and TRBJ1-2, with TRBD1 as a possible D gene (6 bases). The CDR3 totals 13 residues. V lost 7 bases and J 2 bases, leaving 11 bases between the germline ends. Germline lookup yields CDR1 SNHLY and CDR2 FYNNEI. The chain's CDR3 is CASTKDRNYGYTF. The CDR3 region has the DNA TGTGCCAGCACCAAGGACAGAAACTATGGCTACACCTTC.

The chain has TRBV28 and TRBJ2-7, with 10 bases identical to TRBD2. This CDR3 region has 14 residues. V was clipped by 5 bases and J by 7 bases; unmatched bases: 8. Germline CDR1 is MDHEN and CDR2 is SYDVKM. CDR3 bases: TGTGCCAGCAGTAGTCCGGGACTAGCGACGGAGCAGTACTTC. Its protein is CASSSPGLATEQYF.

This sequence joins TRBV7-3 and TRBJ2-1; 7 nucleotides match TRBD2. This CDR3 region has 15 residues. The J segment lost 12 bases and the V segment lost 8 bases, leaving 19 bases of the junction unmatched. In germline, CDR1 is SGHTA, CDR2 FQGTGA. This chain's CDR3 is CASQARGGMGQRQFF. The CDR3 DNA follows: TGTGCCAGCCAAGCTAGGGGAGGGATGGGGCAACGGCAGTTCTTC.

The table lists this clone with a count of one. This chain uses TRBV18 with TRBJ2-1, with 12 bases matching TRBD2. Germline trimming cut 0 bases from V and 9 bases from J; bases unmatched to any gene: 6. The CDR3 extends over 16 amino acids. CDR1 is KGHSH and CDR2 is LQKENI in the germline V gene. The CDR3 bases are TGTGCCAGCTCACCACCGAGGACTAGCGGGGCAGCTGAGCAGTTCTTC. It specifies CASSPPRTSGAAEQFF.

This sequence joins TRBV6-5 and TRBJ2-3, with D possibly TRBD1 on 5 matching bases. CDR3 length: 15 amino acids. Germline assignment: CDR1 MNHEY and CDR2 SVGAGI. The ends were cut back, 7 bases at V and 2 bases at J, with 16 bases in the middle. CDR3 DNA: TGTGCCAGCACCCGAAACCAGGGCTTCACAGATACGCAGTATTTT. This translates into CASTRNQGFTDTQYF.

The chain recombines TRBV19 with TRBJ1-2; the D gene is possibly TRBD1 (5 bases). The CDR3 loop spans 14 amino acids. Germline CDR1 is LNHDA and CDR2 is SQIVND (reference sequence). V was pared by 7 bases and J by 8 bases, with 20 bases between. The CDR3 region is CASTPGDAGIGYTF. DNA of the CDR3: TGTGCCAGTACCCCCGGGGACGCGGGCATCGGCTACACCTTC.

The chain employs TRBV2 and TRBJ2-3; D is unclear. Germline V gene lookup returns CDR1 SNHLY and CDR2 FYNNEI. The V end was cut by 8 bases, the J end by 0 bases, with 9 bases between. There are 13 residues in the CDR3. CDR3 residues: CASLGSSTDTQYF. The CDR3 DNA sequence: TGTGCCAGCCTAGGTAGTAGCACAGATACGCAGTATTTT.

The CDR3 loop is CASSNLPGQGSYGYTF. CDR3 coding DNA: TGTGCCAGCAGTAACTTACCGGGACAGGGCTCCTATGGCTACACCTTC. The rearrangement uses TRBV6-5 and TRBJ1-2; 9 bases line up with TRBD1. Germline V gives CDR1 MNHEY, CDR2 SVGAGI. CDR3 size: 16 residues. Trimming cost V 5 bases and J 4 bases; bases outside gene matches: 11.

The V and J genes are TRBV10-3 and TRBJ1-2; TRBD1 aligns across 7 bases. Looked up from germline, CDR1 is ENHRY and CDR2 is SYGVKD. The CDR3 runs 13 residues. The V segment lost 7 bases and the J segment 2 bases; nucleotides outside the gene matches: 4. The CDR3, as DNA: TGTGCCATCAACAGGGGCGCCAACTATGGCTACACCTTC. Translated: CAINRGANYGYTF.